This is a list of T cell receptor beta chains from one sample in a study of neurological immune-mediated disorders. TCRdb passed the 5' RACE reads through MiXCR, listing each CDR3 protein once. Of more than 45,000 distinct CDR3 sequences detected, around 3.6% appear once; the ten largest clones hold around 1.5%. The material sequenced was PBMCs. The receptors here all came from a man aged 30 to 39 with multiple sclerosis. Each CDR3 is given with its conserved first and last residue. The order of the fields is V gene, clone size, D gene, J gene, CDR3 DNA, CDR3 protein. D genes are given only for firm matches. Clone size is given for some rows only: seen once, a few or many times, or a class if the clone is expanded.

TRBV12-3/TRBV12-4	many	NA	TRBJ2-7	TGTGCCAGCAGTTCAAGGGACTACGAGCAGTACTTC	CASSSRDYEQYF
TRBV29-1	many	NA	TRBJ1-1	TGCAGCGTTGGCCCATCAGGGTCTACAGAAGCTTTCTTT	CSVGPSGSTEAFF
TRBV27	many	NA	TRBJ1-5	TGTGCCAGCAAGGAAGGTCAGCCCCAGCATTTT	CASKEGQPQHF
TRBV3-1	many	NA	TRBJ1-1	TGTGCCAGCAGCCAGGCGGTAAGGAACACTGAAGCTTTCTTT	CASSQAVRNTEAFF
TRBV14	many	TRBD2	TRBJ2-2	TGTGCCAGCAGCCAAGGAGGGCTAGCGGGAGCGCACGGGGAGCTGTTTTTT	CASSQGGLAGAHGELFF
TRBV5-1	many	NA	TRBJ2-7	TGCGCCAGCTCCCGGGGTAACGAGCAGTACTTC	CASSRGNEQYF
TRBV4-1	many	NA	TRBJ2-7	TGCGCCAGCAGCCAAGGACTGACAGGTGTCGGAGTCGGCGAGCAGTACTTC	CASSQGLTGVGVGEQYF
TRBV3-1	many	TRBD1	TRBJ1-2	TGTGCCAGCAGCCAAGGGTGGACAGGGGGCCTCGGGAATGGCTACACCTTC	CASSQGWTGGLGNGYTF
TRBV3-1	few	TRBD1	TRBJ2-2	TGTGCCAGCAGCCACCGACAGGGGGCGAAAACCGGGGAGCTGTTTTTT	CASSHRQGAKTGELFF
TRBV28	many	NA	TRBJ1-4	TGTGCCAGCAGTTTATACCCAGCGAGACTGTTTTTT	CASSLYPARLFF
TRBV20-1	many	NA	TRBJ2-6	TGCAGTGCTAGCCGACAGGCGACCTCTGGGGCCAACGTCCTGACTTTC	CSASRQATSGANVLTF
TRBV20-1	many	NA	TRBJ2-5	TGCAGTGCTAGAGACGGATGGCCTATCTTCCAAGAGACCCAGTACTTC	CSARDGWPIFQETQYF
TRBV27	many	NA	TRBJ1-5	TGTGCCAGCCGACCTCAGGTTAGCAATCAGCCCCAGAATTTT	CASRPQVSNQPQNF
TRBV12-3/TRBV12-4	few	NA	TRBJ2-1	TGTGCCAGCAGTTTCCGAGAAGGAGGGGTAAGGAATGAGCAGTTCTTC	CASSFREGGVRNEQFF
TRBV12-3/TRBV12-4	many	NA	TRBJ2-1	TGTGCCAGCAGCGGTACTAGGTACAACAATGAGCAGTTCTTC	CASSGTRYNNEQFF
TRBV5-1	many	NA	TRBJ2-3	TGCGCCAGCAGCTTGGTACTCGACAACACAGATACGCAGTATTTT	CASSLVLDNTDTQYF
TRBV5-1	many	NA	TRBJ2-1	TGCGCCAGCAGCTTTCAGACCCAAGTCAACAATGAGCAGTTCTTC	CASSFQTQVNNEQFF
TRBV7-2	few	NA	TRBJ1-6	TGTGCCAGCAGACCCCGGCAGGACGTATATAATTCACCCCTCCACTTT	CASRPRQDVYNSPLHF
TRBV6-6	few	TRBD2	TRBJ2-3	TGTGCCAGCAGCTCTCGCGACTTTAGCGGGGGGCTCGCAGATACGCAGTATTTT	CASSSRDFSGGLADTQYF
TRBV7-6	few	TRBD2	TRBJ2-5	TGTGCCAGCAGCCCTGCCGCACTAGCGGGAAAAGAGACCCAGTACTTC	CASSPAALAGKETQYF
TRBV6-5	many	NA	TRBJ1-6	TGTGCCAGCAGTTATGTCCCCCCGCCCTCTCCCCTCCACTTT	CASSYVPPPSPLHF
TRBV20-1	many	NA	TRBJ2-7	TGCAGTGCGCCGGACAGTGAGGGCTCCTACGAGCAGTACTTC	CSAPDSEGSYEQYF
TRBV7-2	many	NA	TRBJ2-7	TGTGCCAGCAGCCTCTTTTCGCCGCCGGCCGAGCAGTACTTC	CASSLFSPPAEQYF
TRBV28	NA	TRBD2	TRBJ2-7	TGTGCCAGCAGTTGGAACCCCACTAGCGGCTCCTACGAGCAGTACTTC	CASSWNPTSGSYEQYF
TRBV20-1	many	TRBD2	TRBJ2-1	TGCAGTGCTACCGGGGGGGCCGCTTTAGATGAGCAGTTCTTC	CSATGGAALDEQFF
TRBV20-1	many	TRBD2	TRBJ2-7	TGCAGTGCTAGGGGACTAGCGGGGTCCTACGAGCAGTACTTC	CSARGLAGSYEQYF
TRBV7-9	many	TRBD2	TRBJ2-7	TGTGCCAGCAGCCAGAGCAGCGGGAGGGGGCACTACGAGCAGTACTTC	CASSQSSGRGHYEQYF
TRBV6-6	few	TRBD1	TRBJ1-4	TGTGCCAGCAGTCAGGGGGCAACTAATGAAAAACTGTTTTTT	CASSQGATNEKLFF
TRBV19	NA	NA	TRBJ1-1	TGTGCCAGTAGTATAATATGGGGGGCGAACACTGAAGCTTTCTTT	CASSIIWGANTEAFF
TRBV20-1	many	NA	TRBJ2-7	TGCAGTGCTAGAGGGCAGGGCTCCTACGAGCAGTACTTC	CSARGQGSYEQYF
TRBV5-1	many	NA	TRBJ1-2	TGCGCCAGCAGCTGGGCCACAGGGTCCTCGGATGGCTACACCTTC	CASSWATGSSDGYTF
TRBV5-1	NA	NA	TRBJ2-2	TGCGCCAGCAGCCGAGGTCCGGATGCCGGGGAGCTGTTTTTT	CASSRGPDAGELFF
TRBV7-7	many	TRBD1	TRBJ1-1	TGTGCCAGCAGCTCCGACAGGGATGCGGCTGAAGCTTTCTTT	CASSSDRDAAEAFF